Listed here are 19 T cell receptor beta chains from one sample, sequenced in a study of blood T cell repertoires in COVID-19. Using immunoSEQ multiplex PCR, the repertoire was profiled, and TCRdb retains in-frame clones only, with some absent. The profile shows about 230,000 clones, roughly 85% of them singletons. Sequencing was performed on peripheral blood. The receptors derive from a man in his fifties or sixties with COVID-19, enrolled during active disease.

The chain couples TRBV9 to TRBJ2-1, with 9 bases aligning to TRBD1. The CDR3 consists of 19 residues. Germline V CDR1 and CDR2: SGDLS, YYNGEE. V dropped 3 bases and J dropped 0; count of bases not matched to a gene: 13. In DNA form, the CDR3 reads TGTGCCAGCAGCGCCTCACGGGACAGGGAGGTAAGCTCCTACAATGAGCAGTTCTTC. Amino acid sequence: CASSASRDREVSSYNEQFF.

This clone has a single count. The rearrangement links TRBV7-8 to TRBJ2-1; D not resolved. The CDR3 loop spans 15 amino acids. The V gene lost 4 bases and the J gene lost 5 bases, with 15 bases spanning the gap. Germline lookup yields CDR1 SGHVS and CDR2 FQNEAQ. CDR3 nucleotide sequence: TGTGCCAGCAGCTCCCTAGTGACCGTGAACAATGAGCAGTTCTTC. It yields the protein CASSSLVTVNNEQFF.

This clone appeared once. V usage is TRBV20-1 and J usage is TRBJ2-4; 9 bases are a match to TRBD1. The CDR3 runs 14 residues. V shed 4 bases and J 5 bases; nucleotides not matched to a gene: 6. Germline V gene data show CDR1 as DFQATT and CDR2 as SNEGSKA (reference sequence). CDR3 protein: CSAIDRGSQNIQYF. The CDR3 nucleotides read TGCAGTGCTATTGACAGGGGGTCCCAAAACATTCAGTACTTC.

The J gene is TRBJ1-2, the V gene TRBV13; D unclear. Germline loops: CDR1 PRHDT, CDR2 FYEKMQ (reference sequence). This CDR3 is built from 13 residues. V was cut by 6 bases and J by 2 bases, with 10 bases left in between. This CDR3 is CASRPTGNYGYTF. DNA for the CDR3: TGTGCCAGCAGACCGACCGGGAACTATGGCTACACCTTC.

The CDR3 sequence is CATSDFRGTEAFF. CDR3 bases: TGTGCCACCAGTGATTTTAGGGGCACTGAAGCTTTCTTT. The chain carries TRBV24-1 and TRBJ1-1; D perhaps matches TRBD1 (5 bases). Trimming stripped 1 base from V and 4 bases from J, with 6 bases between. The CDR3 length is 13 residues. Looked up from germline, CDR1 is KGHDR and CDR2 is SFDVKD.

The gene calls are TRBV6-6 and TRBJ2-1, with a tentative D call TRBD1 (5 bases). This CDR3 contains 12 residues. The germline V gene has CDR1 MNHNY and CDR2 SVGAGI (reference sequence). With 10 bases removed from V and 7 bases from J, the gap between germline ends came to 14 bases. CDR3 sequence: CATNPGPNEQFF. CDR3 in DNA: TGTGCCACTAACCCAGGGCCAAATGAGCAGTTCTTC.

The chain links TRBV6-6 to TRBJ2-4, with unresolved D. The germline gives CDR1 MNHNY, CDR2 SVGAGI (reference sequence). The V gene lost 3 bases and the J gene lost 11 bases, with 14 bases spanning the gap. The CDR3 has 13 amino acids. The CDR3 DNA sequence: TGTGCCAGCAGTTATCAGGATCAAACGGTTCAGTACTTC. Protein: CASSYQDQTVQYF.

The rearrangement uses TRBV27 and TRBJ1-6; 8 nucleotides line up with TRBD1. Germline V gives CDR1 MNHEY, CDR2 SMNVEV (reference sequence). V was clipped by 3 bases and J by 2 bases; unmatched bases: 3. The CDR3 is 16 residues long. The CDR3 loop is CASSLTGDAYNSPLHF. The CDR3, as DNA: TGTGCCAGCAGTTTGACAGGGGACGCCTATAATTCACCCCTCCACTTT.

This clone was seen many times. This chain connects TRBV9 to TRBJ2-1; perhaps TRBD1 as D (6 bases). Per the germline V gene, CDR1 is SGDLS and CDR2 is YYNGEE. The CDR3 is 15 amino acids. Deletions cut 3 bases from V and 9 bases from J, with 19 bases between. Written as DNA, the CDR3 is TGTGCCAGCAGCGCCACTGACAGGTTTACAGGTGAGCAGTTCTTC. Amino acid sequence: CASSATDRFTGEQFF.

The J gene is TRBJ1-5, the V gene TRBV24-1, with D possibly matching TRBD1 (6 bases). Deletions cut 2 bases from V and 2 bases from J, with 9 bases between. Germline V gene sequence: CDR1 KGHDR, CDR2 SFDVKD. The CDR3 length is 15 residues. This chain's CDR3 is CATSDSSGGNQPQHF. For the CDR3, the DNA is TGTGCCACCAGTGATTCATCAGGGGGCAATCAGCCCCAGCATTTT.

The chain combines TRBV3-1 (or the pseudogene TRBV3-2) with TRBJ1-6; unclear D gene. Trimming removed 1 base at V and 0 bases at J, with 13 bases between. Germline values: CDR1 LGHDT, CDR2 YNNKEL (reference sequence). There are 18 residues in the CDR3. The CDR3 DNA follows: TGTGCCAGCAGCCAAGGTTTTCCGGGGAGCTCCTATAATTCACCCCTCCACTTT. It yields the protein CASSQGFPGSSYNSPLHF.

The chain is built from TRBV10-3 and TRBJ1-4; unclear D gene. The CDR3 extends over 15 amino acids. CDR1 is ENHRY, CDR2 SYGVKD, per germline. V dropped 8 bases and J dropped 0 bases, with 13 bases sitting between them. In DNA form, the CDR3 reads TGTGCCATCTCAGCGGGGAGCGCAACTAATGAAAAACTGTTTTTT. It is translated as CAISAGSATNEKLFF.

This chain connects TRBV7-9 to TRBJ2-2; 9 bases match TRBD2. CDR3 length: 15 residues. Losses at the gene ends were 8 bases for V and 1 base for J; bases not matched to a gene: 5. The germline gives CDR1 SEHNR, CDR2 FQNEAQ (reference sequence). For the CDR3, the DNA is TGTGCCAGCCTCCAAGCGGGGGGGAACACCGGGGAGCTGTTTTTT. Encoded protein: CASLQAGGNTGELFF. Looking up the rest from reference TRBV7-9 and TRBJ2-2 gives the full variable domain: DTGVSQNPRHKITKRGQNVTFRCDPISEHNRLYWYRQTLGQGPEFLTYFQNEAQLEKSRLLSDRFSAERPKGSFSTLEIQRTEQGDSAMYLCASLQAGGNTGELFFGEGSRLTVL.

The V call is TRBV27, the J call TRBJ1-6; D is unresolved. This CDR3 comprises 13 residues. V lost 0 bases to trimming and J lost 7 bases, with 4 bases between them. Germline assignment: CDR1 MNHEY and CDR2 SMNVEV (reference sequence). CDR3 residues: CASSLSRNSPLHF. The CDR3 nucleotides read TGTGCCAGCAGTTTATCCAGAAATTCACCCCTCCACTTT.

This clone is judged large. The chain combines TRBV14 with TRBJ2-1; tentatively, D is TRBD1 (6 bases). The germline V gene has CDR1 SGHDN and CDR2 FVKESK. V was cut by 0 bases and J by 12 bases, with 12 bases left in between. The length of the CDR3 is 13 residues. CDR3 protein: CASSQERGLGQFF. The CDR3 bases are TGTGCCAGCAGCCAAGAAAGGGGGTTGGGGCAGTTCTTC.

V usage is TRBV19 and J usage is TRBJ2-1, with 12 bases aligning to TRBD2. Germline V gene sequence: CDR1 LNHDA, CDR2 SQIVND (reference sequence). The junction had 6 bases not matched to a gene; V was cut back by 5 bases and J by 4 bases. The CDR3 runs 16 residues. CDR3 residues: CASSGALAGGYNEQFF. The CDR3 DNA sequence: TGTGCCAGTAGTGGGGCACTAGCGGGGGGATACAATGAGCAGTTCTTC. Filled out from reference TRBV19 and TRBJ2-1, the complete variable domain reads DGGITQSPKYLFRKEGQNVTLSCEQNLNHDAMYWYRQDPGQGLRLIYYSQIVNDFQKGDIAEGYSVSREKKESFPLTVTSAQKNPTAFYLCASSGALAGGYNEQFFGPGTRLTVL.

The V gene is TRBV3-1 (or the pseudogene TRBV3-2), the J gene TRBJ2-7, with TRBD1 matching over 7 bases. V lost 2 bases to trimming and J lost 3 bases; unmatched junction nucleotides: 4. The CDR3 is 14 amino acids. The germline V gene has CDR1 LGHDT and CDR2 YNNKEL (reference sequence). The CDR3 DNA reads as TGTGCCAGCAGCCAACGACAGGGAGTCTACGAGCAGTACTTC. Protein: CASSQRQGVYEQYF.

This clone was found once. For the CDR3, the DNA is TGTGCCAGCAGTGACCCTTTCCGGGACAGGGGGAAAGATACGCAGTATTTT. Encoded protein: CASSDPFRDRGKDTQYF. The gene calls are TRBV6-1 and TRBJ2-3; 11 bases match TRBD1. The length of the CDR3 is 17 residues. V lost 3 bases, J lost 5 bases, and 10 bases stayed unmatched. Germline V gene lookup returns CDR1 MNHNS and CDR2 SASEGT.

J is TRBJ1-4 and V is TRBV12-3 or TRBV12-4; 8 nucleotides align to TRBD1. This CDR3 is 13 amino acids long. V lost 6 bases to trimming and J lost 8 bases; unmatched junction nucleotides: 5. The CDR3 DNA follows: TGTGCCAGCAGCCGGACAGGGTCAGAAAAACTGTTTTTT. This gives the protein CASSRTGSEKLFF.